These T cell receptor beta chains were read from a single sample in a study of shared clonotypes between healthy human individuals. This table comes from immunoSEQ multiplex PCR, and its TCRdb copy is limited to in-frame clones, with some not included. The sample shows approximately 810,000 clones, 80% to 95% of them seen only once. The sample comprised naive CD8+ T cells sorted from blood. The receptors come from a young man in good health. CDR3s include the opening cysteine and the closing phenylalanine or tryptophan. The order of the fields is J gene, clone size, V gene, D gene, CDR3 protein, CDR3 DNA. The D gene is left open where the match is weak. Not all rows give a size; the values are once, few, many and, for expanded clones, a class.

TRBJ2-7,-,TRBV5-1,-,CASSLEGARYYEQYF,TGCGCCAGCAGCTTGGAAGGGGCAAGGTATTACGAGCAGTACTTC
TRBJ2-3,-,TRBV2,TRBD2,CASSTSGYGDTQYF,TGTGCCAGCAGTACTAGCGGTTATGGCGATACGCAGTATTTT
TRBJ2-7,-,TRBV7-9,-,CASSLGLNHYEQYF,TGTGCCAGCAGCTTAGGACTCAACCACTACGAGCAGTACTTC
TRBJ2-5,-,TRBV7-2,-,CASSLATVPFLRDRTQETQYF,TGTGCCAGCAGCTTAGCTACAGTTCCGTTTCTCAGGGACCGAACCCAAGAGACCCAGTACTTC
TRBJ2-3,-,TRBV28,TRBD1,CASRRQGTDTQYF,TGTGCCAGCAGAAGACAGGGAACAGATACGCAGTATTTT
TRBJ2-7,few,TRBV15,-,CATSRGLGSVDYEQYF,TGTGCCACCAGCAGAGGCTTAGGGTCTGTAGACTACGAGCAGTACTTC
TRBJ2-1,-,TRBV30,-,CAWSTETRNNEQFF,TGTGCCTGGAGTACTGAGACTAGGAACAATGAGCAGTTCTTC
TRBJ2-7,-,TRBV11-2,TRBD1,CASSLGQTNYEQYF,TGTGCCAGCAGCTTGGGACAGACGAACTACGAGCAGTACTTC
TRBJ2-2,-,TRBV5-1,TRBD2,CASSLARSGSNTGELFF,TGCGCCAGCAGCTTGGCCCGGAGCGGGAGCAACACCGGGGAGCTGTTTTTT
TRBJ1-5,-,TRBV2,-,CASSKGTRQPQHF,TGTGCCAGCAGCAAAGGGACTCGCCAGCCCCAGCATTTT
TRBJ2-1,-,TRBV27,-,CGGRQSSYNEQFF,TGTGGGGGGAGGCAAAGCTCCTACAATGAGCAGTTCTTC
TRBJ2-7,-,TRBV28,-,CASSLSGAGDEQYF,TGTGCCAGCAGTTTATCAGGGGCTGGCGACGAGCAGTACTTC
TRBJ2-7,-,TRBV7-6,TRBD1,CASSAGGRTGSYEQYF,TGTGCCAGCAGCGCTGGGGGCCGGACAGGATCCTACGAGCAGTACTTC
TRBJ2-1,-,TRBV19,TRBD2,CASSMGLAGGPYFNEQFF,TGTGCCAGTAGTATGGGGCTAGCGGGAGGGCCCTACTTCAATGAGCAGTTCTTC
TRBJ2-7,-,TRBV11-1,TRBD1,CASSSPDRLDIYEQYF,TGTGCCAGCAGCTCACCGGACAGGTTGGATATCTACGAGCAGTACTTC
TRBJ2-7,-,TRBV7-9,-,CASSPPVYDEQYF,TGTGCCAGCAGCCCACCGGTATACGACGAGCAGTACTTC
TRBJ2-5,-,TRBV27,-,CASSPRGEQETQYF,TGTGCCAGCAGTCCACGGGGTGAACAAGAGACCCAGTACTTC